This entry features one TCR beta chain sequence. Its antigen remains unidentified. TCRdb's table, derived via immunoSEQ multiplex PCR, lists solely in-frame clones and lacks some. The table lists tens of thousands of clones, about 78% of them singletons. This sample stems from a study of T cell responses to AZD1222 COVID-19 vaccine. Losses at the gene ends were 3 bases for V and 1 base for J; bases not matched to a gene: 2. Germline CDR1 is SEHNR and CDR2 is FQNEAQ (reference sequence). The CDR3 sequence is 15 residues long. Points from the study as a whole: As reported, nearly half of all spike-specific TCRs target variant regions that are unmutated. There were vaccine-associated CD4 TCRs across spike, dominant at 160-218 and 743-854.

The TCR comes from an adult in good health. The genes are TRBV7-9 and TRBJ2-2; 7 bases line up with TRBD1. The sample here was peripheral blood, taken on day 0 of AZD1222 vaccination. The CDR3 is CASSFGDRNTGELFF. CDR3 DNA sequence: TGTGCCAGCAGCTTCGGGGACAGGAACACCGGGGAGCTGTTTTTT.